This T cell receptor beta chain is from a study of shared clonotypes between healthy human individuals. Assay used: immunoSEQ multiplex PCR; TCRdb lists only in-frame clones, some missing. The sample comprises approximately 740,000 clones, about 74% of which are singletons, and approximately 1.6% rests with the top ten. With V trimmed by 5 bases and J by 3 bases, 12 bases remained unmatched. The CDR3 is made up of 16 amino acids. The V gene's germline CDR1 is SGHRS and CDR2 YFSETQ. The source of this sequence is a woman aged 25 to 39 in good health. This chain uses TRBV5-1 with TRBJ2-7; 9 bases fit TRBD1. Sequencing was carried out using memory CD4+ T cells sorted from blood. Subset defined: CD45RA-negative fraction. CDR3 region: CASRGTGNFLFYEQYF. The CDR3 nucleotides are TGCGCCAGCAGAGGGACAGGGAACTTCCTCTTCTACGAGCAGTACTTC.